This T cell receptor (beta chain) derives from a study of T cells after yellow fever vaccination (dated 2019 in TCRdb). Regarding the research as a whole: The SMART-Seq v4 Ultra Low Input RNA kit was used to prepare libraries from fractions with low cell numbers. Blood was collected at multiple timepoints before and after primary and secondary immunization, and bulk PBMC replicates and cell subsets were isolated. To follow T-cell clones before and after both primary and booster YFV17D yellow fever vaccination, bulk TCR alpha and beta repertoires underwent longitudinal sequencing. Two healthy male donors made up the cohort, one aged 18 to 29 years and the other aged 30 to 39 years.

The treatment or condition label on this specimen signifies: live attenuated yellow fever vaccine strain. A standard Ficoll-Paque protocol was used to isolate PBMCs from peripheral blood. Dynabeads CD4 and CD8 positive selection kits were used to isolate the CD4 and CD8 T-cell fractions. RNA was extracted with TriZol from bulk PBMCs, CD4 and CD8 fractions, and dextramer-positive and dextramer-negative fractions. Concerning this clonotype: Its antigen remains undetermined. It has no much larger one-base neighbor in the sample; base qualities were not kept.

The CDR3, cysteine through phenylalanine, is 16 amino acids long. The retained sequence is limited to the CDR3, 48 bases, with the frame set at the first base. V trim: 1 base; J trim: 9 bases; unmatched bases: 10. CDR1 and CDR2 were assigned from the germline V gene as KGHDR and SFDVKD. General findings and caveats noted by the study authors: FACS-sorted repertoires could contain abundant contaminating clonotypes from the bulk population, so computational filtering was required. A small share of clonotypes occurred in both CD4 and CD8 compartments, likely arising from convergent recombination. Most clones expanded after primary vaccination (96% of CD4 and 70% to 90% of CD8) were re-detected after the booster, suggesting that broad memory maintenance occurred. Only a couple of donors were included in the study, so the extent to which the findings can be generalized is limited. Compared with the primary T-cell response, the secondary T-cell response was faster but weaker, reaching its peak on day 5 rather than on day 15.

TCR cDNA was made using 5'RACE template switching, a step that added a universal primer site and unique molecular identifiers. cDNA synthesis was primed from both the TCR alpha and TCR beta constant segments. Library amplification used two PCR steps, and the second PCR step added sample barcodes and sequencing adapters. Sequencing of libraries was done on Illumina HiSeq 2500 (2x100 bp) or NovaSeq (2x150 bp). In the original analysis: Reads were demultiplexed and collapsed into UMI consensus sequences with MIGEC, and V(D)J alignment was performed with MiXCR. Vaccine-responding clonotypes were identified with edgeR using replicate PBMC samples, with FDR below 0.01 and a log2 fold change above 5 up to day 15 being required. CD4 or CD8 identity was assigned to each bulk clonotype according to whether the clonotype was present at higher abundance in the sequenced CD4 repertoire or the sequenced CD8 repertoire. The public reads were reprocessed in TCRdb via fastp at Q25 and MiXCR, keeping in-frame beta chains. Every entry covers one CDR3 protein and lists the most common genes and DNA from its rows. The V and J calls were determined by TCRdb, not by the authors. Here the sample has about 210,000 distinct CDR3 sequences; less than 7.5% occur a single time. 1% to 1.2% of the sample goes to the ten largest clones.

The sequence came from a man younger than 40 who received the YFV17D yellow fever vaccine. Sequenced here: CD4+ T cells sorted from PBMCs, sampled on the day of the yellow fever booster vaccination. Recombination linked TRBV24-1 to TRBJ2-1, with 8 central nucleotides matching TRBD2. The CDR3 reads as follows: CATSDLVREGQGEQFF. The base sequence is TGTGCCACCAGTGATTTAGTCCGGGAGGGCCAGGGTGAGCAGTTCTTC.